This paragraph reports one T cell receptor (beta chain). This entry comes from a study of cytomegalovirus exposure and HLA in healthy donors. This CDR3 contains 17 residues. Germline CDR1 SGHDT, CDR2 YYEEEE. The V gene lost 5 bases and the J gene lost 0 bases, with 20 bases spanning the gap. Libraries were prepared by immunoSEQ multiplex PCR; TCRdb keeps only in-frame clonotypes and omits some of them. There are 220,000 or so clones in the sample; around 87% occur only once, and about 2% lies in the top ten. The origin of this receptor is a woman aged 18-29 years in good health and CMV-seropositive. The sample consisted of PBMCs. The chain is built from TRBV5-6 and TRBJ1-1; the D gene is possibly TRBD1 (6 bases). The CDR3 nucleotides are TGTGCCAGCAGTTCAGGGGATTGGGTCTCCATGAACACTGAAGCTTTCTTT. Its translation is CASSSGDWVSMNTEAFF. Together with reference TRBV5-6 and TRBJ1-1, the CDR3 gives the full variable domain: DAGVTQSPTHLIKTRGQQVTLRCSPKSGHDTVSWYQQALGQGPQFIFQYYEEEERQRGNFPDRFSGHQFPNYSSELNVNALLLGDSALYLCASSSGDWVSMNTEAFFGQGTRLTVV.